The 3 T cell receptor beta chains below come from one sample, sequenced in a study of beta chain features in type 1 diabetes. Sequencing targeted expressed TCRB transcripts, as all isolated RNA had been reverse transcribed. Libraries were prepared by immunoSEQ multiplex PCR; TCRdb keeps only in-frame clonotypes and omits some of them. The table records around 250,000 clones, 14% of them present only once. Sequencing was carried out using naive CD4+ T cells from blood. Receptor source: a woman aged 35 to 49 in good health.

This clone was picked up a small number of times. The chain couples TRBV13 to TRBJ1-6, with D perhaps matching TRBD1 (5 bases). The CDR3 covers 15 residues. Germline V lookup: CDR1 PRHDT, CDR2 FYEKMQ (reference sequence). V lost 2 bases and J lost 0, with 5 bases in between. CDR3 residues: CASSLQGSYNSPLHF. The CDR3 DNA is TGTGCCAGCAGCTTACAGGGCTCCTATAATTCACCCCTCCACTTT.

The V and J genes are TRBV6-4 and TRBJ2-3, with a weak D call TRBD1 (6 bases). This CDR3 spans 14 amino acids. Germline V CDR1 and CDR2: MRHNA, SNTAGT. V was shortened by 5 bases and J by 0 bases, with 9 bases between the two germline ends. CDR3 bases: TGTGCCAGCAGTCCTGGACAGAGCACAGATACGCAGTATTTT. Amino acids: CASSPGQSTDTQYF.

The chain combines TRBV9 with TRBJ2-3; 11 bases map to TRBD2. The ends lost 3 bases at V and 1 base at J; junction bases unmatched: 1. This CDR3 contains 15 residues. Germline V gives CDR1 SGDLS, CDR2 YYNGEE. The CDR3 DNA is TGTGCCAGCAGCGCGACTAGCGGGGGCACAGATACGCAGTATTTT. It codes for CASSATSGGTDTQYF. Looking up the rest from reference TRBV9 and TRBJ2-3 gives the full variable domain: DSGVTQTPKHLITATGQRVTLRCSPRSGDLSVYWYQQSLDQGLQFLIQYYNGEERAKGNILERFSAQQFPDLHSELNLSSLELGDSALYFCASSATSGGTDTQYFGPGTRLTVL.